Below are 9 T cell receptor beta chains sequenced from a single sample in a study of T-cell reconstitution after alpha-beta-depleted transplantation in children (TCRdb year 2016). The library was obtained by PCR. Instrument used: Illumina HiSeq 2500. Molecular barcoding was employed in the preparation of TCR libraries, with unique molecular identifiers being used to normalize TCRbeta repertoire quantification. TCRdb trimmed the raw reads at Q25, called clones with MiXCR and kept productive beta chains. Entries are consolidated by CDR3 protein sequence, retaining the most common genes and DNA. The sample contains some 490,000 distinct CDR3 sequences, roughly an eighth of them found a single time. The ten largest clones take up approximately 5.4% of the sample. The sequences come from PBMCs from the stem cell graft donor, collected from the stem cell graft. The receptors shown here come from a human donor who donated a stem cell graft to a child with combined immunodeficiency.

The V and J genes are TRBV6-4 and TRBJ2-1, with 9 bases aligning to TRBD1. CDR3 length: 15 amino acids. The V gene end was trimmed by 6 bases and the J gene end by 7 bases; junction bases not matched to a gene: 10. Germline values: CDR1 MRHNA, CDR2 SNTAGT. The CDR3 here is CASSSGTGNRNEQFF. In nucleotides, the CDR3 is TGTGCCAGCAGCTCCGGGACAGGGAACAGGAATGAGCAGTTCTTC.

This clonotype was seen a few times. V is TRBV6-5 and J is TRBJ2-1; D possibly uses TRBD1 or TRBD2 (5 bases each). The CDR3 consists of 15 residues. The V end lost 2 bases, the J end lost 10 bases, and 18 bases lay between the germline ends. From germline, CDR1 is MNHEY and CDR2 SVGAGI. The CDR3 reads CASSYAGRQGWEQFF. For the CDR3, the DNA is TGTGCCAGCAGTTACGCGGGTCGTCAGGGATGGGAGCAGTTCTTC.

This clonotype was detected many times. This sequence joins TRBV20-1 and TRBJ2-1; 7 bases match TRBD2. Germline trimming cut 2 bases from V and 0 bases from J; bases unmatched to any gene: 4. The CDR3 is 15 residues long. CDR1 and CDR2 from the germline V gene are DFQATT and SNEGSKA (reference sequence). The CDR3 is CSARHERDSYNEQFF. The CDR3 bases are TGCAGTGCTAGACATGAGCGGGACTCCTACAATGAGCAGTTCTTC.

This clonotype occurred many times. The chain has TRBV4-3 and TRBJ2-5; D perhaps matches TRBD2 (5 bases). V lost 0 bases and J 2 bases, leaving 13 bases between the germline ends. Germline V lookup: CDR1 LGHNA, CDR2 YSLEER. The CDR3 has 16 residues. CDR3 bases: TGCGCCAGCAGCCAAGACTCCCCTTCGGGACAAGAGACCCAGTACTTC. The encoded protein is CASSQDSPSGQETQYF.

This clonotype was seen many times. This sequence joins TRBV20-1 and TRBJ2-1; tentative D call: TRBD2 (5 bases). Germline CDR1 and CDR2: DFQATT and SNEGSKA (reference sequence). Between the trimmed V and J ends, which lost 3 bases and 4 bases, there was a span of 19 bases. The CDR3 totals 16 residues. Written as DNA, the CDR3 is TGCAGTGCTAGTCCCCCTGTCGGGAACATATACAATGAGCAGTTCTTC. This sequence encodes CSASPPVGNIYNEQFF.

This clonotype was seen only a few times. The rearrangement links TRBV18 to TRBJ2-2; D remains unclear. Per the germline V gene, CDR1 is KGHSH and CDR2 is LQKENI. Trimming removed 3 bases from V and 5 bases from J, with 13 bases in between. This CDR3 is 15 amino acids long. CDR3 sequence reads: CASSPDTGGTGELFF. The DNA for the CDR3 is TGTGCCAGCTCACCCGACACGGGTGGTACCGGGGAGCTGTTTTTT. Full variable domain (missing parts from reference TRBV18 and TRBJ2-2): NAGVMQNPRHLVRRRGQEARLRCSPMKGHSHVYWYRQLPEEGLKFMVYLQKENIIDESGMPKERFSAEFPKEGPSILRIQQVVRGDSAAYFCASSPDTGGTGELFFGEGSRLTVL.

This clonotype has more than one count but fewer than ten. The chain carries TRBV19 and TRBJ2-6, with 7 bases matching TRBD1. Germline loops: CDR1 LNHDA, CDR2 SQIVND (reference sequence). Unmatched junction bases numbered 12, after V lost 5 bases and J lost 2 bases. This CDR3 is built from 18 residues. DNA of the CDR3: TGTGCCAGTAGTCTCCAGGTGATGACAGGGCCTGGGGCCAACGTCCTGACTTTC. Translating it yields CASSLQVMTGPGANVLTF.

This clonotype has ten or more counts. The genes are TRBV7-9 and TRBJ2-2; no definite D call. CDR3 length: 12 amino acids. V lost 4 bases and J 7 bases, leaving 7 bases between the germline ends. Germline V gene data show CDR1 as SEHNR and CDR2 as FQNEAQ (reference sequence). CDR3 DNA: TGTGCCAGCAGCTCTCTAAACGGGGAGCTGTTTTTT. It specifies CASSSLNGELFF. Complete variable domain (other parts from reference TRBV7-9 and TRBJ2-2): DTGVSQNPRHKITKRGQNVTFRCDPISEHNRLYWYRQTLGQGPEFLTYFQNEAQLEKSRLLSDRFSAERPKGSFSTLEIQRTEQGDSAMYLCASSSLNGELFFGEGSRLTVL.

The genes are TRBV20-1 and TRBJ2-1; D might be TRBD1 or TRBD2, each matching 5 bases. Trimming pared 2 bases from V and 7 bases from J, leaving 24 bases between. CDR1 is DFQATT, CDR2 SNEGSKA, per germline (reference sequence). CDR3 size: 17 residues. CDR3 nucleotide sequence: TGCAGTGCTAGACGACCGGGACCCGGGGTATTACCAAATGAGCAGTTCTTC. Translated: CSARRPGPGVLPNEQFF.